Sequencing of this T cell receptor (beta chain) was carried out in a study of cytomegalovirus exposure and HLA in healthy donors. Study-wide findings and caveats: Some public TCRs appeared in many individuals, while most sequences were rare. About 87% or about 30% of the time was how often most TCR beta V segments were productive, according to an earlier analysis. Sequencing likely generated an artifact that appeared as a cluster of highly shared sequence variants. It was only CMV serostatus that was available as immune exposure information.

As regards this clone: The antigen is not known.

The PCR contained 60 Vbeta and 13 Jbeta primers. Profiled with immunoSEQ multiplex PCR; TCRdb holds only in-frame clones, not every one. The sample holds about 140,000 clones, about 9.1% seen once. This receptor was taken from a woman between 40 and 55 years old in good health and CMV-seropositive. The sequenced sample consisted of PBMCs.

DNA for the CDR3: TGTGCCAGCAGCTCCCAACAGGGGTATGAGCAGTTCTTC. It is translated as CASSSQQGYEQFF. The chain combines TRBV7-8 with TRBJ2-1; 7 positions match TRBD1. This CDR3 has 13 residues. V shed 4 bases and J 8 bases; nucleotides not matched to a gene: 5. Germline CDR1 and CDR2: SGHVS and FQNEAQ.